This entry describes one T cell receptor beta chain. In this sample, this clone turned up a few times. The antigen it recognizes is unknown. The record has no base qualities; no much larger clone is one base away. Whole blood was collected in K2EDTA tubes by collaborating institutions according to the institutions' own protocols. Collaborator samples were shipped for TCRbeta analysis as frozen whole blood, isolated PBMCs, or DNA extracted from either sample type. The data belong to a study of blood T cell repertoires in COVID-19 (dated by TCRdb to the early 2020s). Some background on the complete study: Samples from collaborators originated in the United States, Italy and Spain and spanned both the acute and convalescent phases of COVID-19. The material from the prospective study consisted of cDNA or gDNA derived from T cells, B-cell-depleted T cells, or PBMCs. The dataset comprised deeply sampled blood TCRbeta repertoires from subjects exposed to, actively infected with, or recovered from COVID-19. The repertoires were made available in a free public database intended to serve as a resource for research on the immune response to SARS-CoV-2. Samples came from the ongoing ImmuneRACE study (first 160 participants) plus 1,254 subjects from 6 global collaborators. Sample metadata almost always included a de-identified subject ID, COVID-19 status, age in years and sex. Where HLA class I and class II types were available, the types were taken from metadata supplied by the sample provider, not from assay-based typing.

TCRbeta CDR3 regions were amplified from genomic DNA using the immunoSEQ Assay, a bias-controlled multiplex PCR. Turning to the authors' computational methods: The number of nucleated cells in each sample was estimated from the amplification of reference gene primers within the assay. To quantify the absolute abundance of each unique TCRbeta CDR3 rearrangement, sequence reads were collapsed and filtered. For each sample, productive Simpson clonality was calculated as the square root of Simpson's diversity index across productive rearrangements. TCRdb provides this immuneACCESS table in a form limited to in-frame rearrangements. Some clones are lacking; in checked studies, under half of them reflect an unresolved V gene, and why the rest are absent is not known. The V and J calls and clone size come from that table; D and trimming were worked out from the DNA. This sample gives roughly 100,000 clones in total; roughly 80% of them show up just once. About 16% of the sample rests with the top ten.

General findings and caveats noted by the study authors: Clinical and demographic metadata were provided uncurated, with the amount varying by source and participant.

V is pared back by 3 bases and J by 6 bases, with 11 bases lying between the germline termini. The CDR3, cysteine through phenylalanine, is 14 amino acids long. The CDR3 DNA has 42 bases and is translated from base 1. Looking up the germline V gene yields CDR1 MNHEY and CDR2 SVGAGI. The TCR sequence derives from a woman older than 75 with acute or convalescent COVID-19. Material for sequencing was peripheral blood. The chain is assembled from TRBV6-5 and TRBJ2-2, and TRBD2 may be the D gene, going by 6 matching bases. The DNA sequence follows: TGTGCCAGCAGTTATCTCGGGAGTCCCGGGGAGCTGTTTTTT. This is translated as CASSYLGSPGELFF.